Given below is one T cell receptor (beta chain) in context. The antigen remains undetermined. With V trimmed by 7 bases and J by 15 bases, 8 bases remained unmatched. The CDR3 is made up of 10 amino acids. Germline V gives CDR1 SQVTM, CDR2 ANQGSEA. The record originates from a study of T-cell reconstitution after alpha-beta-depleted transplantation in children. The study, taken as a whole, reports: Expanded clones from the graft, numbering several hundred, reportedly supplied alpha-beta T cells about two months after transplant. Most T-cell counts and diversity one year after the transplant came from T cells that were newly produced. Surviving recipient T cells and intrathymic progenitors accounted for some patients' high TCRbeta diversity at day 60.

This sample's TCRbeta library carried unique molecular identifier barcodes. TCRdb fed the PCR reads into MiXCR, producing one record per CDR3 protein. The data show some 830,000 distinct CDR3 sequences, roughly 15% seen once. The input for sequencing was PBMCs, mostly from graft donor cells, taken 360 days after TCRalphabeta/CD19-depleted stem cell transplant. The rearrangement uses TRBV29-1 and TRBJ2-1; 8 nucleotides line up with TRBD2. The receptor comes from a male patient younger than 18 who had a stem cell transplant for acute lymphoblastic leukemia, so the T cells may come from the graft donor. The CDR3 DNA follows: TGCAGCGCCGAAGCGGGAGATCTGTTCTTC. Translation: CSAEAGDLFF.